Following are 20 T cell receptor beta chains from one sample sequenced in a study of PD-L1 blockade in urothelial cancer. This sample's time point: peripheral blood 6 weeks after treatment start. Profiling relied on immunoSEQ multiplex PCR, and the TCRdb table lists in-frame clones only, not all of them. Among 20,000 to 25,000 clones listed, more than 65% were seen once. Sequencing used PBMCs, obtained around atezolizumab (anti-PD-L1) treatment. These receptors were obtained from a man between 65 and 80 years old with urothelial cancer.

The gene calls are TRBV7-6 and TRBJ2-5; D uncertain. The CDR3 consists of 12 residues. The germline V gene encodes CDR1 SGHVS and CDR2 FNYEAQ. The germline V and J ends were trimmed by 2 bases and 5 bases, with 6 bases remaining between them. The CDR3: CASSLSRETQYF. The CDR3 DNA follows: TGTGCCAGCAGCTTATCCAGGGAGACCCAGTACTTC.

The V gene is TRBV13, the J gene TRBJ1-1, with 8 bases lining up with TRBD1. The CDR3 covers 17 residues. CDR1 is PRHDT and CDR2 is FYEKMQ in the germline V gene (reference sequence). Trimming at V came to 6 bases and at J to 1 base, leaving 13 bases not matched to a gene. The CDR3 DNA is TGTGCCAGCAGGCGGACAGGGACAAACAGGAGGAACACTGAAGCTTTCTTT. It is translated as CASRRTGTNRRNTEAFF.

This chain joins TRBV20-1 and TRBJ2-1; TRBD2 aligns across 7 bases. The CDR3 is 11 amino acids. Germline V CDR1 and CDR2: DFQATT, SNEGSKA (reference sequence). Trimming removed 7 bases from V and 9 bases from J; junction bases left unmatched: 6. CDR3 sequence: CSGRTRGEQFF. The CDR3 coding sequence is TGCAGTGGACGGACTAGAGGTGAGCAGTTCTTC.

As DNA, the CDR3 is TGTGCCAGCAGCGCCCTACCAGGGACAGACTACAATGAGCAGTTCTTC. This gives the protein CASSALPGTDYNEQFF. The rearrangement links TRBV9 to TRBJ2-1; 7 nucleotides agree with TRBD1. The trim removed 3 bases at V and 3 bases at J, leaving 9 bases unmatched. Germline V gene lookup returns CDR1 SGDLS and CDR2 YYNGEE. The CDR3 length is 16 residues.

The chain couples TRBV21-1 to TRBJ1-4; the tabulated D call, TRBD1, remains unverified against the DNA. TRBV21-1 is a pseudogene segment. The CDR3 extends over 14 amino acids. This chain's CDR3 is CASGGGQGNEKLFF. In DNA form, the CDR3 reads TGTGCCAGTGGGGGGGGACAGGGTAATGAAAAACTGTTTTTT.

The chain recombines TRBV4-1 with TRBJ2-1; no reliable D call. Between the trimmed V and J ends, which lost 0 bases and 6 bases, there was a span of 6 bases. CDR3 length: 13 amino acids. Per the germline V gene, CDR1 is MGHRA and CDR2 is YSYEKL. CDR3 in DNA: TGCGCCAGCAGCCAAGATGGCGGCAATGAGCAGTTCTTC. This sequence encodes CASSQDGGNEQFF.

The chain combines TRBV20-1 with TRBJ1-1; perhaps TRBD1 as D (5 bases). Germline lookup yields CDR1 DFQATT and CDR2 SNEGSKA (reference sequence). The CDR3 has 11 residues. The DNA of the CDR3 is TGCAGCGGGGGGGTGAACACTGAAGCTTTCTTT. It specifies CSGGVNTEAFF.

The chain carries TRBV19 and TRBJ2-4, with D possibly being TRBD1 (5 bases). This CDR3 has 13 residues. Per the germline V gene, CDR1 is LNHDA and CDR2 is SQIVND (reference sequence). V was clipped by 7 bases and J by 8 bases, with 15 bases between them. CDR3 region: CASTGRGGDIQYF. CDR3 in DNA: TGTGCCAGTACCGGTAGGGGTGGGGACATTCAGTACTTC. Full variable domain (outside the CDR3, taken from reference TRBV19 and TRBJ2-4): DGGITQSPKYLFRKEGQNVTLSCEQNLNHDAMYWYRQDPGQGLRLIYYSQIVNDFQKGDIAEGYSVSREKKESFPLTVTSAQKNPTAFYLCASTGRGGDIQYFGAGTRLSVL.

The CDR3 reads CASSYYGGGENTIYF. The CDR3 region has the DNA TGTGCCAGCAGTTACTACGGCGGGGGCGAGAACACCATATATTTT. J is TRBJ1-3 and V is TRBV6-5, with D possibly being TRBD1 (6 bases). Germline V lookup: CDR1 MNHEY, CDR2 SVGAGI. CDR3 length: 15 residues. V lost 1 base to trimming and J lost 7 bases, with 14 bases between them.

The chain joins TRBV5-1 to TRBJ2-3, with 11 bases matching TRBD2. The CDR3 totals 14 residues. Germline V CDR1 and CDR2: SGHRS, YFSETQ. V trimming: 4 bases; J trimming: 4 bases; junction bases outside the gene matches: 2. The CDR3 reads CASSASGRPDTQYF. The DNA of the CDR3 is TGCGCCAGCAGCGCTAGCGGGAGGCCAGATACGCAGTATTTT. Variable domain in full (rest from reference TRBV5-1 and TRBJ2-3): KAGVTQTPRYLIKTRGQQVTLSCSPISGHRSVSWYQQTPGQGLQFLFEYFSETQRNKGNFPGRFSGRQFSNSRSEMNVSTLELGDSALYLCASSASGRPDTQYFGPGTRLTVL.

V is TRBV7-8 and J is TRBJ2-1; weak D call: TRBD1 (7 bases). This CDR3 has 15 amino acids. The V end lost 5 bases, the J end lost 1 base, and 12 bases lay between the germline ends. Germline CDR1 and CDR2: SGHVS and FQNEAQ. DNA for the CDR3: TGTGCCAGCAGCCCGCAGGGGGGATCCTACAATGAGCAGTTCTTC. Encoded protein: CASSPQGGSYNEQFF.

This chain links TRBV9 with TRBJ2-7; 10 nucleotides agree with TRBD2. J was trimmed by 5 bases and V by 2 bases; bases with no gene match: 4. The CDR3 contains 14 residues. Per the germline V gene, CDR1 is SGDLS and CDR2 is YYNGEE. In nucleotides, the CDR3 is TGTGCCAGCAGCGTGAGCGGGAGGGCCGACGAGCAGTACTTC. Protein: CASSVSGRADEQYF.

The chain carries TRBV4-2 and TRBJ1-1; D unclear. This CDR3 comprises 15 residues. Germline CDR1 reads LGHNA; CDR2 reads YNFKEQ. The V and J ends lost 0 bases and 1 base respectively, with 9 bases between them. CDR3 sequence (DNA): TGTGCCAGCAGCCAAGATAGAGGGTGGAACACTGAAGCTTTCTTT. Its translation: CASSQDRGWNTEAFF.

The CDR3 sequence: CASSQDMGQGIGELFF. CDR3 DNA sequence: TGCGCCAGCAGCCAAGATATGGGACAGGGGATCGGGGAGCTGTTTTTT. The chain couples TRBV4-3 to TRBJ2-2; 10 bases match TRBD1. Trimming cost V 0 bases and J 7 bases; bases outside gene matches: 5. Looked up from germline, CDR1 is LGHNA and CDR2 is YSLEER. This CDR3 contains 16 residues.

This sequence joins TRBV4-2 and TRBJ2-3; 8 bases agree with TRBD2. V shed 0 bases, J shed 2 bases, and the junction held 7 bases outside the gene matches. CDR3 size: 17 residues. In germline, CDR1 is LGHNA, CDR2 YNFKEQ. CDR3 DNA: TGTGCCAGCAGCCAAGAAGGGTTAGCGGGGCCCACAGATACGCAGTATTTT. This codes for CASSQEGLAGPTDTQYF.

V is TRBV19 and J is TRBJ2-2; 7 bases match TRBD2. Per the germline V gene, CDR1 is LNHDA and CDR2 is SQIVND (reference sequence). CDR3 length: 15 amino acids. With 3 bases clipped from V and 2 bases from J, the junction kept 3 bases outside the gene matches. CDR3 bases: TGTGCCAGTAGTATCCAGCGGGAAAACACCGGGGAGCTGTTTTTT. Translated, it gives CASSIQRENTGELFF.

V is TRBV11-2 and J is TRBJ2-1; possibly TRBD1 for D (5 bases). V was pared by 4 bases and J by 4 bases, with 8 bases between. Per germline, CDR1 SGHAT and CDR2 FQNNGV. CDR3 length: 13 residues. The CDR3 is CASSSSGYNEQFF. The CDR3 region has the DNA TGTGCCAGCAGCTCCTCAGGGTACAATGAGCAGTTCTTC.

This chain links TRBV7-8 with TRBJ2-1, with 10 bases matching TRBD1. CDR3 length equals 15 residues. Germline V gene lookup returns CDR1 SGHVS and CDR2 FQNEAQ. Trimming removed 5 bases from V and 2 bases from J; junction bases left unmatched: 3. The CDR3 sequence is CASSPDRGPYNEQFF. The CDR3 DNA follows: TGTGCCAGCAGCCCAGACAGGGGGCCCTACAATGAGCAGTTCTTC.

The chain carries TRBV30 and TRBJ2-3; 7 bases are a match to TRBD2. V trimming: 1 base; J trimming: 3 bases; junction bases outside the gene matches: 1. Germline assignment: CDR1 GTSNPN and CDR2 SVGIG (reference sequence). CDR3 length: 13 residues. The CDR3 sequence: CAWSGGGTDTQYF. CDR3 sequence (DNA): TGTGCCTGGAGTGGGGGGGGGACAGATACGCAGTATTTT.

The chain has TRBV4-1 and TRBJ1-5, with TRBD1 matching over 9 bases. The CDR3 runs to 16 residues. CDR1 MGHRA and CDR2 YSYEKL come from the germline V gene. Trimming cost V 0 bases and J 1 base; bases outside gene matches: 1. CDR3 coding DNA: TGCGCCAGCAGCCAAGATGGGACAGGGAGCAATCAGCCCCAGCATTTT. Translating gives CASSQDGTGSNQPQHF.